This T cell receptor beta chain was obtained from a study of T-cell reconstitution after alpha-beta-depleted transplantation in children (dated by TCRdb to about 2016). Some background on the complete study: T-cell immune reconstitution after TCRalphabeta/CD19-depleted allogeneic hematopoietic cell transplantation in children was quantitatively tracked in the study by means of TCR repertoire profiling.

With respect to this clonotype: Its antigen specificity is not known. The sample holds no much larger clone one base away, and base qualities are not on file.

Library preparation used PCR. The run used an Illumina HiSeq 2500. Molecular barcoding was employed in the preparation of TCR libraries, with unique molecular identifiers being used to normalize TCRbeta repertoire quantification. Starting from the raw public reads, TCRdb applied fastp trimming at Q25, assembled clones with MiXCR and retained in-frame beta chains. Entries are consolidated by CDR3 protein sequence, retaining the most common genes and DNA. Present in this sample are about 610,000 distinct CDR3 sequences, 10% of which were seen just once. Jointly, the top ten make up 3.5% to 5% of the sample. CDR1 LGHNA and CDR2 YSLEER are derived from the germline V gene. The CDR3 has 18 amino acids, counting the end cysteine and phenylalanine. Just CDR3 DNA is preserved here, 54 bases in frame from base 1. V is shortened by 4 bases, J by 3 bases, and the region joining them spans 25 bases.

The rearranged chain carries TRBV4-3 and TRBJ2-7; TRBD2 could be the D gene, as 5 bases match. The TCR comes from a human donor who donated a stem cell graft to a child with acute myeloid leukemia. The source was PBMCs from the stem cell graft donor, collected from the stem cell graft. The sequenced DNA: TGCGCCAGCAGCCCAAGAAATCTCCCGCTAGCCGAACACTACGAGCAGTACTTC. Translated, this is CASSPRNLPLAEHYEQYF.